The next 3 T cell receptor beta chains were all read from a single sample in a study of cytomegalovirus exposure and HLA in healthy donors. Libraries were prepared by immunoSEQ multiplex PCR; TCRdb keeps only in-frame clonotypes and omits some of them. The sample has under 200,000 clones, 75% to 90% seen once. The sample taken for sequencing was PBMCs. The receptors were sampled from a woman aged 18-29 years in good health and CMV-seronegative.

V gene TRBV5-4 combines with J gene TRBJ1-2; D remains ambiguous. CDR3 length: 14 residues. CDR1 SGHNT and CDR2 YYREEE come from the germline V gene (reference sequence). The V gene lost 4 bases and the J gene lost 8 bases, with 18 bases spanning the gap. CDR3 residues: CASSAGWQTKGYTF. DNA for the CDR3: TGTGCCAGCAGCGCGGGGTGGCAGACGAAAGGCTACACCTTC.

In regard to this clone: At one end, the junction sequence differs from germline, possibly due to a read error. The CDR3 region is CASSRDRGNLYGCTF. For the CDR3, the DNA is TGCGCCAGCAGCCGGGACAGGGGAAATCTCTATGGCTGCACCTTC. The chain uses TRBV4-1 and TRBJ1-2, with TRBD1 matching over 10 bases. This CDR3 is 15 amino acids long. Germline values: CDR1 MGHRA, CDR2 YSYEKL.

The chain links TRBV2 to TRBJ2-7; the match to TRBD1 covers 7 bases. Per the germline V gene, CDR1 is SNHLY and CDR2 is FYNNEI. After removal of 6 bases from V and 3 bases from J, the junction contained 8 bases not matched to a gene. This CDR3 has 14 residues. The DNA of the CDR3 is TGTGCCAGCAGCCCAGACAGGGCCCTCTACGAGCAGTACTTC. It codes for CASSPDRALYEQYF.